This TCR beta chain derives from a study of chemoradiotherapy in HPV16-positive cancers. V was cut by 5 bases and J by 1 base, with 18 bases left in between. CDR3 length: 16 residues. Germline V gene lookup returns CDR1 SGDLS and CDR2 YYNGEE. Generated by immunoSEQ multiplex PCR, the TCRdb table keeps only in-frame clones and is missing some. The data show more than 20,000 clones, approximately 83% seen once. The chain carries TRBV9 and TRBJ1-1; maybe TRBD1 (6 bases). Sequencing was performed on blood, taken from a patient who underwent chemoradiotherapy. This TCR came from a human donor with HPV-associated anogenital cancer. This chain's CDR3 is CASRPPPQGPNTEAFF. In nucleotides, the CDR3 is TGTGCCAGCAGGCCCCCCCCTCAGGGGCCGAACACTGAAGCTTTCTTT. Full variable domain (outside the CDR3, taken from reference TRBV9 and TRBJ1-1): DSGVTQTPKHLITATGQRVTLRCSPRSGDLSVYWYQQSLDQGLQFLIQYYNGEERAKGNILERFSAQQFPDLHSELNLSSLELGDSALYFCASRPPPQGPNTEAFFGQGTRLTVV.